Following are 24 T cell receptor beta chains from one sample sequenced in a study of T cell responses to AZD1222 COVID-19 vaccine. Measured with immunoSEQ multiplex PCR; TCRdb has only the in-frame clones, and not every one. This table holds 150,000 or so clones, about 90% found once. The specimen comprised peripheral blood, sampled on day 0 of AZD1222 vaccination. The receptors originated from an adult in good health.

This sequence joins TRBV7-9 and TRBJ2-3; tentatively, D is TRBD1 (6 bases). Germline CDR1 is SEHNR and CDR2 is FQNEAQ (reference sequence). Trimming pared 1 base from V and 2 bases from J, leaving 10 bases between. The CDR3 runs 15 residues. CDR3 bases: TGTGCCAGCAGCTTAGAAGGGGGTCTCACAGATACGCAGTATTTT. Encoded protein: CASSLEGGLTDTQYF.

The chain has TRBV7-2 and TRBJ1-1; TRBD1 matches at 8 bases. Trimming removed 2 bases from V and 6 bases from J; junction bases left unmatched: 5. The CDR3 covers 14 residues. Germline CDR1 reads SGHTA; CDR2 reads FQGNSA. The CDR3: CASSLQGAGAEAFF. The CDR3 DNA reads as TGTGCCAGCAGCTTACAGGGGGCAGGGGCTGAAGCTTTCTTT.

The V gene is TRBV5-5, the J gene TRBJ2-7; 8 bases match TRBD1. Trimming removed 0 bases from V and 3 bases from J; junction bases left unmatched: 5. CDR3 size: 15 residues. Germline CDR1 SGHKS, CDR2 YYEKEE (reference sequence). CDR3 sequence (DNA): TGTGCCAGCAGCTTGGGTGCGGGACAGGTCTACGAGCAGTACTTC. Translation gives CASSLGAGQVYEQYF.

This clone was seen once. This chain connects TRBV6-5 to TRBJ1-5, with D perhaps TRBD1 (6 bases). V lost 2 bases and J lost 14, with 16 bases in between. The CDR3 loop spans 13 amino acids. The V gene's germline CDR1 is MNHEY and CDR2 SVGAGI. The DNA of the CDR3 is TGTGCCAGCAGTTACGATCAGGGGTCTACCAAGCATTTT. As protein: CASSYDQGSTKHF.

This chain uses TRBV10-1 with TRBJ1-1, with D perhaps TRBD1 (5 bases). V gave up 7 bases and J gave up 2 bases, with 14 bases separating them. The CDR3 is made up of 14 amino acids. The germline V gene has CDR1 WNHNN and CDR2 SYGVQD (reference sequence). The CDR3 spells CASIPDRDNTEAFF. Written as DNA, the CDR3 is TGCGCCAGCATCCCCGACCGGGACAACACTGAAGCTTTCTTT.

The chain joins TRBV6-1 to TRBJ2-7, with 11 bases lining up with TRBD1. The junction had 5 bases not matched to a gene; V was cut back by 0 bases and J by 1 base. The CDR3 loop spans 17 amino acids. Germline V gene sequence: CDR1 MNHNS, CDR2 SASEGT. CDR3: CASSEAPGQGVSYEQYF. In DNA form, the CDR3 reads TGTGCCAGCAGTGAAGCGCCGGGACAGGGGGTGTCCTACGAGCAGTACTTC.

This clone was observed once. This chain connects TRBV7-2 to TRBJ1-6; 7 bases fit TRBD1. Germline CDR1 reads SGHTA; CDR2 reads FQGNSA. The CDR3 is made up of 14 amino acids. J was trimmed by 6 bases and V by 5 bases; bases with no gene match: 4. CDR3: CASSPWTGNSPLHF. The CDR3 nucleotides read TGTGCCAGCAGCCCATGGACAGGTAATTCACCCCTCCACTTT.

The chain is built from TRBV5-1 and TRBJ2-3; possibly TRBD1 for D (5 bases). Trimming removed 0 bases at V and 3 bases at J, with 11 bases between. Germline-derived CDR1 and CDR2 are SGHRS and YFSETQ. This CDR3 has 15 residues. The CDR3 DNA follows: TGCGCCAGCAGCTTGGGGGGCCGAATAACAGATACGCAGTATTTT. The encoded protein is CASSLGGRITDTQYF.

The J gene is TRBJ2-2, the V gene TRBV7-3; TRBD1 agrees at 8 bases. In germline, CDR1 is SGHTA, CDR2 FQGTGA. The CDR3 is 16 residues long. V lost 6 bases, J lost 2 bases, and 8 bases stayed unmatched. The CDR3, as DNA: TGTGCCAGCAGTATCTCCGGACAGGGTAACACCGGGGAGCTGTTTTTT. It is translated as CASSISGQGNTGELFF.

This clone was observed once. This chain uses TRBV7-6 with TRBJ2-3; D is unclear. This CDR3 is 13 amino acids long. CDR1 and CDR2 from the germline V gene are SGHVS and FNYEAQ. Trimming took off 3 bases at V and 1 base at J, with 5 bases between the two ends. CDR3 amino acids: CASSFGRTDTQYF. DNA of the CDR3: TGTGCCAGCAGCTTTGGCCGCACAGATACGCAGTATTTT.

The chain is built from TRBV7-6 and TRBJ1-6; 7 bases match TRBD1. CDR3 length: 17 residues. The V and J ends lost 4 bases and 7 bases, in that order; junction bases with no gene match: 13. Germline assignment: CDR1 SGHVS and CDR2 FNYEAQ. CDR3 nucleotide sequence: TGTGCCAGCAGCTCCTACAGGGGTCCCTCGAAGAATTCACCCCTCCACTTT. Protein: CASSSYRGPSKNSPLHF. Complete variable domain (other parts from reference TRBV7-6 and TRBJ1-6): GAGVSQSPRYKVTKRGQDVALRCDPISGHVSLYWYRQALGQGPEFLTYFNYEAQQDKSGLPNDRFSAERPEGSISTLTIQRTEQRDSAMYRCASSSYRGPSKNSPLHFGNGTRLTVT.

The chain has TRBV28 and TRBJ1-3; D remains ambiguous. CDR1 and CDR2 (germline): MDHEN, SYDVKM. Between the trimmed V and J ends, which lost 5 bases and 0 bases, there was a span of 20 bases. The CDR3 is made up of 18 amino acids. For the CDR3, the DNA is TGTGCCAGCAGTCCCCGATTTCGGAGGGCCAGCTCTGGAAACACCATATATTTT. It is translated as CASSPRFRRASSGNTIYF.

The chain couples TRBV5-4 to TRBJ1-1; weak D call: TRBD1 (5 bases). Per germline, CDR1 SGHNT and CDR2 YYREEE (reference sequence). Trimming took off 3 bases at V and 3 bases at J, with 12 bases between the two ends. The CDR3 consists of 14 residues. In DNA, the CDR3 is TGTGCCAGCAGCTCCCCGGGGGGGGACACTGAAGCTTTCTTT. Amino acid sequence: CASSSPGGDTEAFF. The variable domain in full, completed from reference TRBV5-4 and TRBJ1-1, reads ETGVTQSPTHLIKTRGQQVTLRCSSQSGHNTVSWYQQALGQGPQFIFQYYREEENGRGNFPPRFSGLQFPNYSSELNVNALELDDSALYLCASSSPGGDTEAFFGQGTRLTVV.

CDR3 loop: CASSLLGTGWDEQYF. The CDR3 DNA reads TGTGCCAGCAGTTTACTGGGGACAGGGTGGGACGAGCAGTACTTC. J is TRBJ2-7 and V is TRBV28; 9 bases align to TRBD1. Trimming at V came to 2 bases and at J to 5 bases, leaving 7 bases not matched to a gene. The CDR3 extends over 15 amino acids. CDR1 and CDR2 from the germline V gene are MDHEN and SYDVKM.

The rearrangement uses TRBV6-4 and TRBJ1-1; 12 positions match TRBD1. V trimming: 6 bases; J trimming: 7 bases; junction bases outside the gene matches: 6. Germline V CDR1 and CDR2: MRHNA, SNTAGT. The CDR3 is 14 amino acids. CDR3 coding DNA: TGTGCCAGCAGCCCGGGACAGGGGGCGATTGAAGCTTTCTTT. The encoded protein is CASSPGQGAIEAFF.

The count of this clone is one. In DNA form, the CDR3 reads TGCGCCAGCAGCCCTGCTGGCGGGGCGGGGTACGAGCAGTACTTC. This sequence encodes CASSPAGGAGYEQYF. The rearrangement uses TRBV4-3 and TRBJ2-7, with a weak D call TRBD2 (6 bases). CDR1 is LGHNA, CDR2 YSLEER, per germline. This CDR3 contains 15 residues. V gave up 4 bases and J gave up 4 bases, with 17 bases separating them.

The chain uses TRBV10-3 and TRBJ1-2; 12 bases match TRBD1. Germline assignment: CDR1 ENHRY and CDR2 SYGVKD. CDR3 size: 16 residues. Germline trimming cut 6 bases from V and 1 base from J; bases unmatched to any gene: 6. The CDR3 protein is CAIRPGTGGFNYGYTF. CDR3 DNA: TGTGCCATCAGGCCAGGGACAGGGGGCTTTAACTATGGCTACACCTTC.

The chain is built from TRBV5-6 and TRBJ1-5; D unresolved. Germline values: CDR1 SGHDT, CDR2 YYEEEE. The CDR3 sequence is 17 residues long. The V and J ends lost 1 base and 4 bases respectively, with 18 bases between them. CDR3 nucleotide sequence: TGTGCCAGCAGCTTGTTCGGAGCAATGGGGTTTAATCAGCCCCAGCATTTT. Encoded protein: CASSLFGAMGFNQPQHF.

The chain joins TRBV30 to TRBJ1-5, with D uncertain. The CDR3 covers 12 residues. Germline V gene sequence: CDR1 GTSNPN, CDR2 SVGIG (reference sequence). V lost 5 bases and J 4 bases, leaving 9 bases between the germline ends. The CDR3 nucleotides are TGTGCCTGGGGACGAGGGAATCAGCCCCAGCATTTT. Translated: CAWGRGNQPQHF.

The rearrangement uses TRBV5-1 and TRBJ1-2; D is uncertain. Deletions cut 5 bases from V and 0 bases from J, with 11 bases between. Germline V CDR1 and CDR2: SGHRS, YFSETQ. This CDR3 comprises 14 residues. CDR3 sequence reads: CASSSGVANYGYTF. DNA of the CDR3: TGCGCCAGCAGTTCCGGAGTAGCTAACTATGGCTACACCTTC.

The chain links TRBV28 to TRBJ1-6, with 7 bases identical to TRBD1. CDR3 length: 14 amino acids. Trimming removed 5 bases from V and 9 bases from J; junction bases left unmatched: 7. Germline CDR1 and CDR2: MDHEN and SYDVKM. CDR3 in DNA: TGTGCCAGCAGTGTAACAGGGGTGGGTTCACCCCTCCACTTT. Its translation is CASSVTGVGSPLHF.

This chain links TRBV7-9 with TRBJ2-1; 9 bases match TRBD2. Trimming removed 6 bases from V and 9 bases from J; junction bases left unmatched: 15. CDR3 length: 16 residues. Germline V lookup: CDR1 SEHNR, CDR2 FQNEAQ (reference sequence). DNA of the CDR3: TGTGCCAGCAGGAACCACCGGACTAGCGAAGATACTGAGCAGTTCTTC. Amino acid sequence: CASRNHRTSEDTEQFF.

The V call is TRBV6-2 or TRBV6-3, the J call TRBJ2-5; D is unresolved. V shed 2 bases and J shed 3 bases, with 19 bases lying between them. Germline CDR1 and CDR2: MNHEY and SVGEGT. The CDR3 covers 17 residues. The CDR3 here is CASSYGLPIRYKETQYF. The CDR3 DNA is TGTGCCAGCAGTTACGGGCTGCCGATTCGCTATAAAGAGACCCAGTACTTC.

The chain joins TRBV6-5 to TRBJ1-2; 7 nucleotides align to TRBD1. V lost 6 bases, J lost 8 bases, and 6 bases stayed unmatched. The CDR3 contains 12 residues. The germline V gene encodes CDR1 MNHEY and CDR2 SVGAGI. This CDR3 is CASRRDSMGYTF. The CDR3 nucleotides are TGTGCCAGCAGACGGGACAGCATGGGCTACACCTTC.